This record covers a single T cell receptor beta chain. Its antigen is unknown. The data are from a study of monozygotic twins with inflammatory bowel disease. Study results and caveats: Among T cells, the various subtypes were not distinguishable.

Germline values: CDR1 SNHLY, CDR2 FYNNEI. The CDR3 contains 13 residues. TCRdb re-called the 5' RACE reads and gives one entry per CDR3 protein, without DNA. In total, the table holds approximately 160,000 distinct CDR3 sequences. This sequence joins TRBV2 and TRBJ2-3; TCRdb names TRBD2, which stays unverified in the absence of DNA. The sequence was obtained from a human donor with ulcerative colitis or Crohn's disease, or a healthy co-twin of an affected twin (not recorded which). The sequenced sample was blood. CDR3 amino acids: CASSEGGMDTQYF.